One and the same sample provided the 13 T cell receptor beta chains below, sequenced in a study of shared clonotypes between healthy human individuals. Measured with immunoSEQ multiplex PCR; TCRdb has only the in-frame clones, and not every one. The sample has 1.6 million or so clones; roughly 97% are singletons. The sequencing input was naive CD4+ T cells sorted from blood. Subset indicated: CD45RA+ positively selected. The receptors were gathered from a man aged 25 to 40 in good health.

The rearrangement uses TRBV30 and TRBJ1-4, with D perhaps matching TRBD1 (6 bases). This CDR3 contains 13 residues. CDR1 GTSNPN and CDR2 SVGIG come from the germline V gene (reference sequence). Trimming left V 5 bases short and J 8 bases short, with 15 bases between. The CDR3 nucleotides read TGTGCCTGGTCATGGGGGGCAGGGGAAAAACTGTTTTTT. Translated, it gives CAWSWGAGEKLFF.

The V and J genes are TRBV11-2 and TRBJ1-2; no clear D. Germline V gives CDR1 SGHAT, CDR2 FQNNGV. CDR3 length equals 13 residues. V shed 2 bases and J shed 1 base, with 5 bases lying between them. CDR3 DNA sequence: TGTGCCAGCAGCTTAAGGCTTAACTATGGCTACACCTTC. Translated, it gives CASSLRLNYGYTF.

This clone was detected only once. The chain employs TRBV10-3 and TRBJ1-5, with D hard to call. The CDR3 length is 14 residues. The V gene lost 4 bases and the J gene lost 1 base, with 8 bases spanning the gap. Per germline, CDR1 ENHRY and CDR2 SYGVKD. The CDR3 loop reads CAISAKPSNQPQHF. The CDR3 DNA is TGTGCCATCAGTGCCAAGCCGAGCAATCAGCCCCAGCATTTT.

The chain joins TRBV28 to TRBJ2-2; D unresolved. The germline V gene has CDR1 MDHEN and CDR2 SYDVKM. The CDR3 sequence is 16 residues long. V lost 2 bases and J lost 5, with 15 bases in between. In nucleotides, the CDR3 is TGTGCCAGCAGTTTAAATTTGGGCATTGCAACCGGGGAGCTGTTTTTT. Its translation is CASSLNLGIATGELFF.

The chain carries TRBV18 and TRBJ2-5; 9 positions agree with TRBD1. V trimming: 2 bases; J trimming: 4 bases; junction bases outside the gene matches: 8. This CDR3 has 16 residues. The germline CDR1 and CDR2 sequences are KGHSH and LQKENI. The chain's CDR3 is CASSPSNRGLRETQYF. The CDR3 DNA follows: TGTGCCAGCTCACCATCGAACAGGGGGCTACGAGAGACCCAGTACTTC.

CDR3 sequence (DNA): TGTGCCAGAAGCTTGGGGACAGGGAACACTGAAGCTTTCTTT. Its protein product is CARSLGTGNTEAFF. The V gene is TRBV5-3, the J gene TRBJ1-1, with 7 bases lining up with TRBD1. TRBV5-3 carries the ORF label, with uncertain function. With 0 bases clipped from V and 1 base from J, the junction kept 0 bases outside the gene matches. The CDR3 has 14 residues.

The CDR3: CASSQDYRTGLPYNEQFF. CDR3 bases: TGCGCCAGCAGCCAAGATTACCGGACAGGTCTCCCCTACAATGAGCAGTTCTTC. The genes are TRBV4-3 and TRBJ2-1; 7 bases align to TRBD1. The J segment lost 2 bases and the V segment lost 0 bases, leaving 10 bases of the junction unmatched. The CDR3 sequence is 18 residues long. Germline CDR1 LGHNA, CDR2 YSLEER.

The J gene is TRBJ2-1, the V gene TRBV6-1; D is possibly TRBD1 or TRBD2 (5 bases each). The CDR3 sequence is 15 residues long. Trimming took 5 bases from V and 6 from J, leaving 17 bases between them. Germline CDR1 and CDR2: MNHNS and SASEGT. Written as DNA, the CDR3 is TGTGCCAGCAGTCCCCGGTGGGGCCGGGGCAATGAGCAGTTCTTC. It is translated as CASSPRWGRGNEQFF.

The sample holds one count of this clone. The chain recombines TRBV6-5 with TRBJ1-2; possible D gene TRBD1, 6 bases. This CDR3 comprises 15 residues. V lost 10 bases to trimming and J lost 8 bases, with 26 bases between them. Germline CDR1 MNHEY, CDR2 SVGAGI. This chain's CDR3 is CATRRLDPAGAGYTF. CDR3 DNA: TGTGCCACCCGAAGGCTGGATCCAGCGGGGGCCGGCTACACCTTC.

V usage is TRBV6-5 and J usage is TRBJ2-5, with D tentatively TRBD1 (5 bases). The germline V and J ends were trimmed by 0 bases and 8 bases, with 13 bases remaining between them. Germline CDR1 and CDR2: MNHEY and SVGAGI. This CDR3 comprises 14 residues. CDR3 DNA: TGTGCCAGCAGTTACTCGCAGGGTCCCGGAACCCAGTACTTC. Residues: CASSYSQGPGTQYF.

V is TRBV5-1 and J is TRBJ2-3, with D possibly TRBD1 on 6 matching bases. Germline-derived CDR1 and CDR2 are SGHRS and YFSETQ. This CDR3 is built from 16 residues. V was shortened by 4 bases and J by 2 bases, with 17 bases between the two germline ends. The CDR3 spells CASSRRIQGYTDTQYF. CDR3 in DNA: TGCGCCAGCAGCCGGAGAATACAGGGCTACACAGATACGCAGTATTTT. Using reference TRBV5-1 and TRBJ2-3 for the parts outside the CDR3, the full variable domain is KAGVTQTPRYLIKTRGQQVTLSCSPISGHRSVSWYQQTPGQGLQFLFEYFSETQRNKGNFPGRFSGRQFSNSRSEMNVSTLELGDSALYLCASSRRIQGYTDTQYFGPGTRLTVL.

The genes are TRBV28 and TRBJ2-7; 10 bases agree with TRBD2. CDR3 length: 15 residues. In germline, CDR1 is MDHEN, CDR2 SYDVKM. The J segment lost 2 bases and the V segment lost 4 bases, leaving 5 bases of the junction unmatched. The CDR3 coding sequence is TGTGCCAGCAGTTCACTAGCGGGGTACGCCTACGAGCAGTACTTC. Amino acids: CASSSLAGYAYEQYF.

The chain combines TRBV5-4 with TRBJ1-1; no clear D. Germline lookup yields CDR1 SGHNT and CDR2 YYREEE (reference sequence). The V end was cut by 0 bases, the J end by 0 bases, with 6 bases between. The CDR3 has 14 residues. CDR3 in amino acids: CASSLVAMNTEAFF. As DNA, the CDR3 is TGTGCCAGCAGCTTGGTGGCCATGAACACTGAAGCTTTCTTT.